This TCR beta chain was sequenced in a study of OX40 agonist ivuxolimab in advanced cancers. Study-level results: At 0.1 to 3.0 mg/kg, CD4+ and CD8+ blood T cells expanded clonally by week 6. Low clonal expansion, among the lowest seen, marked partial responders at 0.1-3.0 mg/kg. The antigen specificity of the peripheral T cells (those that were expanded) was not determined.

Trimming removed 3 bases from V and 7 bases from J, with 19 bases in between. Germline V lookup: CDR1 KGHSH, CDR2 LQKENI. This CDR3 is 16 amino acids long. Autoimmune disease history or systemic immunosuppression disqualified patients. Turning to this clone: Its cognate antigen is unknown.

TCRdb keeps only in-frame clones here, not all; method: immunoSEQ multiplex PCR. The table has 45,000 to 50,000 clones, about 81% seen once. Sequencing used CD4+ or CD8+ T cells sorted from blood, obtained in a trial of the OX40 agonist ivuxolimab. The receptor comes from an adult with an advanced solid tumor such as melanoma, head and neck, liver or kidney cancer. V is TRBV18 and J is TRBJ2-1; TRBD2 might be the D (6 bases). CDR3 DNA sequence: TGTGCCAGCTCACCCCTACCCCCCGGGGCGGGAAATGAGCAGTTCTTC. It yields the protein CASSPLPPGAGNEQFF.